Below, 7 T cell receptor beta chains from the same sample are listed, as sequenced in a study of T cell changes during pregnancy in multiple sclerosis. The data were produced by immunoSEQ multiplex PCR, yet TCRdb's version contains in-frame clones alone and is incomplete. The sample lists 40,000 or so clones, about 88% occurring once. Source: CD4+ T cells from peripheral blood mononuclear cells, taken in the first trimester of pregnancy. The receptors were gathered from a female donor with multiple sclerosis, enrolled in a pregnancy study.

This clone was counted a single time. The V gene is TRBV6-4, the J gene TRBJ2-1; D not certain. The CDR3 is 15 residues long. CDR1 is MRHNA, CDR2 SNTAGT, per germline. The V end lost 3 bases, the J end lost 6 bases, and 15 bases lay between the germline ends. The chain's CDR3 is CASSEAISAGNEQFF. In DNA form, the CDR3 reads TGTGCCAGCAGTGAAGCGATTTCGGCCGGCAATGAGCAGTTCTTC.

The count of this clone is one. The chain employs TRBV4-3 and TRBJ2-1; the match to TRBD2 covers 13 bases. CDR3 length equals 14 residues. The germline V gene encodes CDR1 LGHNA and CDR2 YSLEER. Trimming removed 3 bases from V and 16 bases from J; junction bases left unmatched: 9. The CDR3 is CASSQRLLAGGPFF. CDR3 coding DNA: TGCGCCAGCAGCCAGAGGCTACTAGCGGGAGGGCCTTTCTTC.

The chain joins TRBV19 to TRBJ2-3; 11 bases line up with TRBD2. Trimming cost V 11 bases and J 0 bases; bases outside gene matches: 10. Germline V gene sequence: CDR1 LNHDA, CDR2 SQIVND (reference sequence). The CDR3 runs to 16 residues. CDR3 in amino acids: CAAGTSGRSSTDTQYF. CDR3 nucleotide sequence: TGTGCCGCCGGGACTAGCGGCCGGTCTAGCACAGATACGCAGTATTTT.

The chain has TRBV27 and TRBJ2-1, with D perhaps TRBD2 (5 bases). V was cut by 6 bases and J by 6 bases, with 18 bases left in between. Germline V gives CDR1 MNHEY, CDR2 SMNVEV (reference sequence). This CDR3 spans 15 amino acids. CDR3 protein: CASSPYGERSNEQFF. CDR3 coding DNA: TGTGCCAGCAGCCCTTACGGGGAAAGAAGCAATGAGCAGTTCTTC.

The chain uses TRBV30 and TRBJ2-1; 7 bases match TRBD2. The CDR3 consists of 15 residues. The germline CDR1 and CDR2 sequences are GTSNPN and SVGIG (reference sequence). After removal of 2 bases from V and 0 bases from J, the junction contained 4 bases not matched to a gene. DNA of the CDR3: TGTGCCTGGAGTCACTCTAGCGGCTCCTACAATGAGCAGTTCTTC. Its translation is CAWSHSSGSYNEQFF.

This chain connects TRBV4-2 to TRBJ1-2, with a possible D match to TRBD1 (6 bases). CDR1 LGHNA and CDR2 YNFKEQ come from the germline V gene. This CDR3 spans 16 amino acids. The V gene lost 1 base and the J gene lost 1 base, with 13 bases spanning the gap. Written as DNA, the CDR3 is TGTGCCAGCAGCCAAGCGGGGGGCGGGAATAACTATGGCTACACCTTC. Translated: CASSQAGGGNNYGYTF.

The chain uses TRBV5-1 and TRBJ2-1; TRBD2 matches 10 bases. CDR1 and CDR2 (germline): SGHRS, YFSETQ. This CDR3 spans 15 amino acids. The V segment lost 0 bases and the J segment 7 bases; nucleotides outside the gene matches: 4. CDR3 loop: CASSLASGSRNEQFF. CDR3 nucleotide sequence: TGCGCCAGCAGCTTGGCTAGCGGGAGTAGGAATGAGCAGTTCTTC.